These 8 T cell receptor beta chains originate from one sample sequenced in a study of T-cell memory formation after mild COVID-19. TCRdb re-called the 5' RACE reads with MiXCR, one entry per CDR3 protein. The data show 300,000 or so distinct CDR3 sequences, roughly 16% seen once. The sample taken for sequencing was PBMCs or a T cell subset sorted from them (not recorded which). The receptors here all came from a young man who had mild COVID-19 (a few samples of this study predate the infection). Cell type and time point are not known.

The table lists this clonotype with many counts. The gene calls are TRBV28 and TRBJ2-2, with a possible D match to TRBD1 (6 bases). V lost 5 bases and J lost 1, with 14 bases in between. There are 16 residues in the CDR3. Per germline, CDR1 MDHEN and CDR2 SYDVKM. The CDR3: CASSPKGVWNTGELFF. CDR3 sequence (DNA): TGTGCCAGCAGTCCGAAGGGGGTTTGGAACACCGGGGAGCTGTTTTTT.

The chain combines TRBV12-3 or TRBV12-4 with TRBJ2-7; 9 bases agree with TRBD1. V lost 5 bases and J lost 0; bases outside the gene matches: 5. The CDR3 covers 15 residues. The CDR3, as DNA: TGTGCCAGCAGTGGGACAGGGACCCTCTCCTACGAGCAGTACTTC. Its protein product is CASSGTGTLSYEQYF.

This rearrangement joins TRBV6-1 to TRBJ2-7; D is ambiguous. CDR1 and CDR2 from the germline V gene are MNHNS and SASEGT. The V gene lost 10 bases and the J gene lost 2 bases, with 18 bases spanning the gap. The CDR3 totals 14 residues. CDR3 sequence (DNA): TGTGCCATCCTTAGCAGGTCACACCCCTACGAGCAGTACGTC. As protein: CAILSRSHPYEQYV.

This clonotype came up a few times. The chain is built from TRBV7-9 and TRBJ2-3; 8 nucleotides align to TRBD1. This CDR3 comprises 16 residues. V was pared by 5 bases and J by 7 bases, with 14 bases of the junction left unmatched. From germline, CDR1 is SEHNR and CDR2 FQNEAQ (reference sequence). The CDR3 is CASSPVWGQDPHTQYF. CDR3 nucleotide sequence: TGTGCCAGCAGCCCCGTATGGGGACAGGACCCTCATACGCAGTATTTT.

V and J are TRBV6-5 and TRBJ2-2; 7 positions match TRBD1. CDR3 length: 16 residues. J was trimmed by 5 bases and V by 6 bases; bases with no gene match: 12. Germline CDR1 reads MNHEY; CDR2 reads SVGAGI. DNA for the CDR3: TGTGCCAGCAGCCCGATTACAGGGGACGAGACCGGGGAGCTGTTTTTT. This encodes CASSPITGDETGELFF.

The CDR3 region is CASSSITSGGSTDTQYF. The CDR3 DNA reads as TGTGCCAGCAGTAGCATAACTAGCGGGGGCAGCACAGATACGCAGTATTTT. The J gene is TRBJ2-3, the V gene TRBV9; 11 bases line up with TRBD2. J was trimmed by 0 bases and V by 5 bases; bases with no gene match: 8. Germline CDR1 and CDR2: SGDLS and YYNGEE. The CDR3 length is 17 residues.

This clonotype has only a few counts. V usage is TRBV6-2 or TRBV6-3 and J usage is TRBJ2-5; 11 bases are shared with TRBD2. This CDR3 is built from 16 residues. CDR1 is MNHEY, CDR2 SVGEGT, per germline. J was trimmed by 1 base and V by 6 bases; bases with no gene match: 7. The CDR3 bases are TGTGCCAGCAGACGTCTAGCGGGGGGACCCCAAGAGACCCAGTACTTC. Translation: CASRRLAGGPQETQYF.

The V call is TRBV6-5, the J call TRBJ1-3; the D gene is possibly TRBD1 (6 bases). Germline V lookup: CDR1 MNHEY, CDR2 SVGAGI. The V end lost 8 bases, the J end lost 0 bases, and 17 bases lay between the germline ends. This CDR3 is built from 16 residues. As DNA, the CDR3 is TGTGCCAGCCCGGCTGGGGACAATCTCTCTGGAAACACCATATATTTT. It yields the protein CASPAGDNLSGNTIYF.